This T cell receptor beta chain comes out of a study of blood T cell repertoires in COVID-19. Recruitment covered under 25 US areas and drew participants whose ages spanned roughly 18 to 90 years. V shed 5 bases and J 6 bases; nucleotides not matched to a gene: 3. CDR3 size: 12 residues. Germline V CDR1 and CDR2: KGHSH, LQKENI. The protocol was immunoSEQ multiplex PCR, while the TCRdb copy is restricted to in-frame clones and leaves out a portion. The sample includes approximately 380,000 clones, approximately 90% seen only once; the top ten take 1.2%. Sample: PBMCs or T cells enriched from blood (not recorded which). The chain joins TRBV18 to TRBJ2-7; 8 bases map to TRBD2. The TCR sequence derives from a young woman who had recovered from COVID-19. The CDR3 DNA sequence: TGTGCCAGCTCAGGGCTAGCGGGCGAGCAGTACTTC. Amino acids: CASSGLAGEQYF.